This TCR beta chain appears in the sequencing data of a study of T cells after yellow fever vaccination. In the study overall: Fractions of low cell number were prepared using SMART-Seq v4 Ultra Low Input.

CDR1 MDHEN and CDR2 SYDVKM come from the germline V gene. The ends were cut back, 10 bases at V and 10 bases at J, with 17 bases in the middle. The CDR3 is 13 residues long. With respect to this clonotype: The antigen is unknown.

Regarding the study as a whole: On re-exposure, the response was weaker but peaked faster, at day 5 versus 15. Primary-vaccination clones mostly resurfaced post-booster (about 95% CD4, under 90% CD8).

5'RACE template switching produced TCR cDNA carrying a universal primer site and UMIs. TCRdb re-called the 5' RACE reads through MiXCR, storing one row per CDR3 protein. The data contain under 550,000 distinct CDR3 sequences, about a fifth of them singletons. This receptor was obtained from a young man who received the YFV17D yellow fever vaccine. This specimen was PBMCs, taken roughly 20 days after the first yellow fever vaccination. The chain has TRBV28 and TRBJ1-6; TRBD1 is a possible D gene (5 bases). CDR3: CAIHPGLGSPLHF. In DNA, the CDR3 is TGTGCCATACACCCGGGACTGGGGTCACCCCTCCACTTT.